The subject of this entry is one T cell receptor (beta chain). There are 13 residues in the CDR3. Trimming removed 2 bases at V and 4 bases at J, with 8 bases between. Germline V gene data show CDR1 as LGHDT and CDR2 as YNNKEL (reference sequence). The data belong to a study of blood T cell repertoires in COVID-19. Study background: There were acute and convalescent COVID-19 samples, and they came from the United States, Italy and Spain. T cells, B-cell-depleted T cells, or PBMCs supplied cDNA or gDNA.

As processed by the authors: Quantification of nucleated cells was approximated via reference gene primer amplification. Sequencing used immunoSEQ multiplex PCR; TCRdb keeps in-frame clones, though not all of them. Clone size and V and J calls were adopted from that table, with D and trimming inferred from the DNA. Of 150,000 or so clones listed, about 88% were seen once; the top ten hold around 0.99%. This clonotype originated in a man younger than 35 with acute or convalescent COVID-19. The chain carries TRBV3-1 (or the pseudogene TRBV3-2) and TRBJ1-2, with D maybe TRBD1 (5 bases). The source material was peripheral blood. The CDR3 loop is CASSQQGFYGYTF. The CDR3 bases are TGTGCCAGCAGCCAACAGGGTTTCTATGGCTACACCTTC.